This T cell receptor (beta chain) was captured by sequencing in a study of T cell responses to AZD1222 COVID-19 vaccine. Study results and caveats: Most donors were white British, females outnumbered males, and clonal diversity was possibly underestimated. Sampled repertoires all dated from after the peak T cell response. Breadth and depth of Spike-specific TCRs rose after two AZD1222 doses. Nearly half of spike-specific TCRs reportedly target unmutated variant regions.

Regarding this clone: The antigen is undetermined.

This CDR3 comprises 17 residues. Germline V gene data show CDR1 as LGHNA and CDR2 as YSLEER. Trimming cost V 3 bases and J 7 bases; bases outside gene matches: 11. TCRdb's copy holds only in-frame clones and misses some; the assay was immunoSEQ multiplex PCR. The table lists about 140,000 clones, roughly nine tenths of them singletons, with 2.5% to 3% in the top ten. The TCR sequence derives from an adult in good health. The chain carries TRBV4-3 and TRBJ2-3, with 12 bases fitting TRBD1. The sample was peripheral blood, taken on day 0 of AZD1222 vaccination. The CDR3 DNA reads TGCGCCAGCAGCCATGCAGGGACAGGGGGCCTTCGATATACGCAGTATTTT. It translates to CASSHAGTGGLRYTQYF.